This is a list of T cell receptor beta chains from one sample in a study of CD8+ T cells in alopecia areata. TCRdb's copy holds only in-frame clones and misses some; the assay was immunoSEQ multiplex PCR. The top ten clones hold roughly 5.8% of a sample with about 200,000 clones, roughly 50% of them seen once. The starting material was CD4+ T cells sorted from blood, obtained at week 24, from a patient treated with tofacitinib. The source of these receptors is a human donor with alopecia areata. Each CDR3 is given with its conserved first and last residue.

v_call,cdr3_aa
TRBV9,CASSSSDSYNQPQHF
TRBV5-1,CASSLGDRGYGYTF
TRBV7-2,CASSLFADRGRNYGYTF
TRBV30,CAWSVRGSWDYEQYF
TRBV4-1,CASSQAGAETQYF
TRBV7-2,CASSLAGLVAGELFF
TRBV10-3,CAIRTGLNTEAFF
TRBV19,CATQKVGFNQPQHF
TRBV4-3,CASSQDQIGEQFF
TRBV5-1,CASSLNAGLNTEAFF
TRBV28,CASSDWVMDTQYF
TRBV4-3,CASSLRDGDQPQHF
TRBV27,CASSGSGSGANVLTF
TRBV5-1,CASTGRGRETQYF
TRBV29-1,CSVARQGLSYEQYF
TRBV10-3,CAISESGRGGGYEQYF
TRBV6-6,CASSYGSGRYNEQFF
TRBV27,CASSFQRGELFF
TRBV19,CASGGGSEQFF
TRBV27,CASSTTSGRASDEQFF
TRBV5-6,CASSFPQGYPSNTEAFF
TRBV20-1,CSAGQGNGYTF
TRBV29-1,CSVVLSWTGRMGETQYF
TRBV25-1,CASSDGWVSEAFF
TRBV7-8,CASSYRRMASQGYEQYF
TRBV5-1,CASRTLEVNEQFF
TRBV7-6,CASGGGSLQETQYF
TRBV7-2,CASTSWGTSTDTQYF
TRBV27,CASSLSVFEGGGWETQYF
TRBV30,CAWGQARVEAFF
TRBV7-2,CASSSRIYEQYF
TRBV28,CASSLTGFPYEQYF
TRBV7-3,CARGTGTYNEQFF
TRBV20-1,CSARRNTEAFF
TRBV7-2,CASSLLPGGGYEQYF